The 19 T cell receptor beta chains presented below share a single source sample, sequenced in a study of a mutant IDH1 vaccine in newly diagnosed glioma. Time point described: baseline, week 1 (first vaccination visit). Treatment here: pre-vaccination baseline after standard-of-care therapy. This table comes from immunoSEQ multiplex PCR, and its TCRdb copy is limited to in-frame clones, with some not included. This sample carries about 92,000 clones, 83% of them seen once, and the ten largest clones take around 7.4%. The sample consisted of PBMCs, taken from a glioma patient treated with radiotherapy, temozolomide or both. Receptors were obtained from a woman between 45 and 65 years old with glioma.

This rearrangement joins TRBV25-1 to TRBJ1-6, with 9 bases that match TRBD1. The V gene end was trimmed by 8 bases and the J gene end by 10 bases; junction bases not matched to a gene: 6. Per the germline V gene, CDR1 is MGHDK and CDR2 is SYGVNS. The CDR3 is 13 amino acids. The CDR3 coding sequence is TGTGCCAGCCAGGACAGGGGTGGATCACCCCTCCACTTT. Translating it yields CASQDRGGSPLHF.

The chain combines TRBV27 with TRBJ1-2; D is unresolved. Per germline, CDR1 MNHEY and CDR2 SMNVEV (reference sequence). V was cut by 0 bases and J by 5 bases, with 7 bases left in between. CDR3 length: 13 amino acids. The CDR3 nucleotides are TGTGCCAGCAGTTTATCAAGCGATTATGGCTACACCTTC. Amino acid sequence: CASSLSSDYGYTF.

The V call is TRBV7-2, the J call TRBJ2-7; 8 nucleotides match TRBD2. The CDR3 has 15 residues. Trimming took 1 base from V and 2 from J; bases not matched to a gene: 4. Germline assignment: CDR1 SGHTA and CDR2 FQGNSA. The CDR3 loop reads CASSLGGTSTYEQYF. The CDR3 DNA reads as TGTGCCAGCAGCTTAGGGGGGACTAGTACCTACGAGCAGTACTTC.

V gene TRBV27 combines with J gene TRBJ1-2; D is possibly TRBD1 (6 bases). Germline V gene sequence: CDR1 MNHEY, CDR2 SMNVEV (reference sequence). The CDR3 runs 14 residues. V was pared by 6 bases and J by 4 bases, with 15 bases between. CDR3: CASSPGGQLYGYTF. The DNA for the CDR3 is TGTGCCAGCAGCCCCGGGGGGCAGCTCTATGGCTACACCTTC.

The genes are TRBV4-2 and TRBJ2-7; D unresolved. Trimming took 4 bases from V and 7 from J, leaving 11 bases between them. The germline V gene encodes CDR1 LGHNA and CDR2 YNFKEQ. The CDR3 contains 12 residues. The CDR3 here is CASSPPTAEQYF. Written as DNA, the CDR3 is TGTGCCAGCAGCCCACCCACAGCGGAGCAGTACTTC.

This chain connects TRBV10-1 to TRBJ1-1; weak D call: TRBD1 (5 bases). Germline V gene lookup returns CDR1 WNHNN and CDR2 SYGVQD (reference sequence). The V gene lost 7 bases and the J gene lost 0 bases, with 9 bases spanning the gap. This CDR3 is 13 amino acids long. This CDR3 is CASKSDMNTEAFF. The CDR3, as DNA: TGCGCCAGCAAGTCGGACATGAACACTGAAGCTTTCTTT.

CDR3 protein: CASSFCRDPLNTEAFF. The CDR3 region has the DNA TGCGCCAGCAGCTTTTGCCGGGACCCCCTTAACACTGAAGCTTTCTTT. V gene TRBV5-1 combines with J gene TRBJ1-1, with D maybe TRBD1 (5 bases). The CDR3 spans 16 residues. V lost 2 bases and J 2 bases, leaving 16 bases between the germline ends. Per the germline V gene, CDR1 is SGHRS and CDR2 is YFSETQ.

The chain joins TRBV19 to TRBJ2-1, with 9 bases fitting TRBD1. The CDR3 consists of 16 residues. V was clipped by 1 base and J by 4 bases; unmatched bases: 5. Germline V lookup: CDR1 LNHDA, CDR2 SQIVND (reference sequence). CDR3 nucleotides: TGTGCCAGTAGTATAGTCGGGACAGGGAAATACAATGAGCAGTTCTTC. Translated: CASSIVGTGKYNEQFF.

This rearrangement joins TRBV5-4 to TRBJ2-2, with D possibly being TRBD1 (6 bases). With 0 bases removed from V and 5 bases from J, the gap between germline ends came to 11 bases. This CDR3 is built from 15 residues. Looked up from germline, CDR1 is SGHNT and CDR2 is YYREEE (reference sequence). CDR3 in DNA: TGTGCCAGCAGCTTGGGTGGCAGGGGAACCGGGGAGCTGTTTTTT. Its protein is CASSLGGRGTGELFF.

V usage is TRBV7-6 and J usage is TRBJ1-5; the match to TRBD1 covers 8 bases. The CDR3 covers 14 residues. The J segment lost 7 bases and the V segment lost 1 base, leaving 3 bases of the junction unmatched. CDR1 SGHVS and CDR2 FNYEAQ come from the germline V gene. The CDR3 DNA sequence: TGTGCCAGCAGCTTAGTGGCAGGGGGCCAGCCCCAGCATTTT. This gives the protein CASSLVAGGQPQHF.

The rearrangement joins TRBV5-1 to TRBJ1-5; 9 bases are a match to TRBD1. The CDR3 spans 15 residues. The germline V gene encodes CDR1 SGHRS and CDR2 YFSETQ. Trimming cost V 5 bases and J 2 bases; bases outside gene matches: 5. In nucleotides, the CDR3 is TGCGCCAGCAGTCTCGGACAGGGGCGCAATCAGCCCCAGCATTTT. Protein: CASSLGQGRNQPQHF. Based on the CDR3 plus reference TRBV5-1 and TRBJ1-5, the full variable domain is KAGVTQTPRYLIKTRGQQVTLSCSPISGHRSVSWYQQTPGQGLQFLFEYFSETQRNKGNFPGRFSGRQFSNSRSEMNVSTLELGDSALYLCASSLGQGRNQPQHFGDGTRLSIL.

The J gene is TRBJ2-7, the V gene TRBV12-5, with a weak D call TRBD1 (7 bases). Germline CDR1 reads LGHNT; CDR2 reads FRNRAP. V shed 6 bases and J shed 6 bases, with 12 bases lying between them. CDR3 size: 12 residues. The CDR3 sequence: CASGDQGGEQYF. The CDR3 bases are TGTGCTAGTGGGGACCAGGGGGGCGAGCAGTACTTC.

This chain connects TRBV27 to TRBJ1-5, with 8 positions matching TRBD1. The CDR3 runs to 14 residues. CDR1 is MNHEY, CDR2 SMNVEV, per germline (reference sequence). V was clipped by 7 bases and J by 5 bases; unmatched bases: 7. In DNA, the CDR3 is TGTGCCAGCAAAAAACAGGGGGATCATCAGCCCCAGCATTTT. As protein: CASKKQGDHQPQHF.

The chain uses TRBV11-3 and TRBJ2-7, with a tentative D call TRBD2 (5 bases). This CDR3 is built from 13 residues. The germline V gene encodes CDR1 SGHNT and CDR2 YENEEA. Trimming left V 3 bases short and J 5 bases short, with 11 bases between. The CDR3: CASSFGGLNEQYF. The CDR3 DNA reads as TGTGCCAGCAGCTTTGGAGGCCTGAACGAGCAGTACTTC.

The chain links TRBV19 to TRBJ1-4; D unclear. The CDR3 runs 19 residues. V lost 5 bases and J 7 bases, leaving 29 bases between the germline ends. In germline, CDR1 is LNHDA, CDR2 SQIVND (reference sequence). CDR3 region: CASSLLLGRSGNLGEKLFF. The CDR3 coding sequence is TGTGCCAGTAGTCTACTTCTGGGTCGTTCGGGGAATTTAGGTGAAAAACTGTTTTTT.

The chain combines TRBV14 with TRBJ1-3, with 8 bases fitting TRBD1. Germline V gene sequence: CDR1 SGHDN, CDR2 FVKESK. The ends lost 5 bases at V and 4 bases at J; junction bases unmatched: 4. This CDR3 has 14 residues. The CDR3 DNA reads as TGTGCCAGCAGCAGGCAGGGGGCCGGAAACACCATATATTTT. Translated: CASSRQGAGNTIYF.

The chain couples TRBV2 to TRBJ1-4; D not certain. Trimming removed 2 bases at V and 7 bases at J, with 11 bases between. CDR3 length: 14 amino acids. Germline loops: CDR1 SNHLY, CDR2 FYNNEI. CDR3: CASSERRKVEKLFF. As DNA, the CDR3 is TGTGCCAGCAGTGAAAGGAGGAAAGTTGAAAAACTGTTTTTT.

The rearrangement uses TRBV6-5 and TRBJ1-1; TRBD1 matches 8 bases. With 4 bases clipped from V and 5 bases from J, the junction kept 3 bases outside the gene matches. The CDR3 runs 13 residues. Per germline, CDR1 MNHEY and CDR2 SVGAGI. CDR3 protein: CASSWTGNTEAFF. CDR3 nucleotide sequence: TGTGCCAGCAGTTGGACAGGGAATACTGAAGCTTTCTTT.

The chain couples TRBV6-6 to TRBJ1-2; no clear D. V lost 5 bases and J lost 0, with 13 bases in between. CDR1 is MNHNY, CDR2 SVGAGI, per germline (reference sequence). This CDR3 comprises 15 residues. The CDR3 protein is CASSRADPTNYGYTF. CDR3 in DNA: TGTGCCAGCAGTCGGGCGGATCCAACTAACTATGGCTACACCTTC.